The clone carrying this T cell receptor beta chain was detected ten times or more. Its antigen is undetermined. This record comes from a study of T cell repertoires in cytomegalovirus infection. TCRdb passed the reads through MiXCR, listing each CDR3 protein once. The sample carries about 100,000 distinct CDR3 sequences, approximately 15% recorded once. Germline assignment: CDR1 SGHTA and CDR2 FQGNSA. The J segment lost 2 bases and the V segment lost 5 bases, leaving 2 bases of the junction unmatched. This CDR3 contains 14 residues. Study observations and caveats: Dominating the ex vivo response were HLA-C-restricted CMV-specific TCR beta clonotypes. The study identified carriers of CMV plus the relevant HLA from cumulative public TCR beta family frequency.

The receptor was derived from a human donor in good health (CMV status not recorded). Some clones in this sample may be carry-over from other donors' samples. The chain has TRBV7-2 and TRBJ2-7; TRBD2 agrees at 11 bases. The specimen sequenced was PBMCs. In DNA form, the CDR3 reads TGTGCCAGCAGCGTACTAGCGGGGGCCTACGAGCAGTACTTC. Amino acids: CASSVLAGAYEQYF.